Listed below are T cell receptor beta chains from one sample, sequenced in a study of STAT5B mutations in CD4+ large granular lymphocyte leukemia. Method: immunoSEQ multiplex PCR; TCRdb's copy keeps in-frame clones and lacks some. The profile covers about 31,000 clones, with less than 90% appearing a single time and around 0.38% taken by the ten largest. The specimen sequenced was CD4+ T cells from blood buffy coats. The receptors come from a human donor in good health. Each CDR3 is given with its conserved first and last residue. The D gene is left open where the match is weak. Clone size appears in some rows only: once, few, many, or a class for an expanded clone.

>TRBD1|TRBJ1-1|NA|TRBV7-2
CASSRSVQGARAFF
TGTGCCAGCAGCCGAAGCGTACAGGGGGCGCGTGCTTTCTTT
>NA|TRBJ2-3|once|TRBV5-1
CASSLVRSGSTDTQYF
TGCGCCAGCAGCTTGGTAAGGTCAGGGAGCACAGATACGCAGTATTTT
>NA|TRBJ2-7|NA|TRBV11-2
CASSPVRTASSYEQYF
TGTGCCAGCAGCCCGGTTCGTACAGCGAGCTCCTACGAGCAGTACTTC
>TRBD2|TRBJ2-3|NA|TRBV9
CASSVDPGGNTDTQYF
TGTGCCAGCAGCGTAGATCCGGGAGGGAACACAGATACGCAGTATTTT
>TRBD1|TRBJ1-4|NA|TRBV13
CASSRWGQAANEKLFF
TGTGCCAGCAGCCGCTGGGGACAGGCAGCTAATGAAAAACTGTTTTTT
>NA|TRBJ1-6|NA|TRBV19
CASSETPYNSPLHF
TGTGCCAGTAGTGAGACACCGTATAATTCACCCCTCCACTTT
>TRBD1|TRBJ2-7|NA|TRBV25-1
CASSEAGGVIYEQYF
TGTGCCAGCAGTGAGGCAGGGGGCGTTATCTACGAGCAGTACTTC
>NA|TRBJ1-5|NA|TRBV27
CASRRGGPFGNSNQPQHF
TGTGCCAGCCGACGGGGTGGCCCTTTCGGCAATAGCAATCAGCCCCAGCATTTT
>NA|TRBJ1-5|NA|TRBV7-2
CASSLAHPTGAQHF
TGTGCCAGCAGCTTAGCTCATCCTACCGGGGCCCAGCATTTT
>NA|TRBJ2-4|NA|TRBV15
CATSRESGMGNIQYF
TGTGCCACCAGCCGCGAGTCCGGGATGGGAAACATTCAGTACTTC
>NA|TRBJ2-7|NA|TRBV15
CATSRDTAPTYEQYF
TGTGCCACCAGCAGAGACACAGCACCTACCTACGAGCAGTACTTC
>TRBD2|TRBJ2-1|NA|TRBV5-5
CASSWTSGNEQFF
TGTGCCAGCAGCTGGACTAGCGGGAATGAGCAGTTCTTC
>TRBD2|TRBJ2-5|once|TRBV7-7
CASSLGLAQETQYF
TGTGCTAGCAGCTTAGGACTAGCCCAAGAGACCCAGTACTTC
>NA|TRBJ2-1|NA|TRBV7-9
CASSPYSLGKFF
TGTGCCAGCAGCCCCTACTCCCTTGGGAAGTTCTTC
>TRBD2|TRBJ2-5|NA|TRBV4-2
CASSLAGGVPETQYF
TGTGCCAGCAGTCTAGCGGGAGGAGTTCCAGAGACCCAGTACTTC
>TRBD2|TRBJ2-4|NA|TRBV28
CASNLGSPGTSGRSLAKNIQYF
TGTGCCAGCAACTTGGGGAGCCCTGGAACGAGCGGGAGGTCGTTAGCCAAAAACATTCAGTACTTC
>NA|TRBJ2-1|NA|TRBV5-6
CASSRRGSYNEQFF
TGTGCCAGCAGTAGGCGGGGCTCCTACAATGAGCAGTTCTTC
>TRBD1|TRBJ2-7|NA|TRBV11-2
CASSLVGRGQALYEQYF
TGTGCCAGCAGCTTAGTAGGGCGGGGACAGGCCCTCTACGAGCAGTACTTC
>TRBD2|TRBJ2-5|NA|TRBV6-1
CASSEVAGGSIRTQYF
TGTGCCAGCAGTGAAGTAGCGGGAGGATCCATTCGGACCCAGTACTTC
>NA|TRBJ1-5|NA|TRBV15
CATSRGTDQWQPQHF
TGTGCCACCAGCAGAGGGACAGACCAATGGCAGCCCCAGCATTTT
>NA|TRBJ1-1|once|TRBV29-1
CSVGRGGTEAFF
TGCAGCGTTGGGCGGGGAGGTACTGAAGCTTTCTTT
>NA|TRBJ2-1|NA|TRBV25-1
CASSEFVGTPYNEQFF
TGTGCCAGCAGTGAATTTGTGGGCACCCCGTACAATGAGCAGTTCTTC
>NA|TRBJ2-3|NA|TRBV28
CASGTPSTDTQYF
TGTGCCAGCGGGACACCTAGCACAGATACGCAGTATTTT
>TRBD2|TRBJ2-5|NA|TRBV7-6
CASSLGLAGAETQYF
TGTGCCAGCAGCTTAGGCCTAGCGGGAGCAGAGACCCAGTACTTC
>TRBD2|TRBJ2-5|NA|TRBV7-6
CASSSLAGGGETQYF
TGTGCCAGCAGCTCGCTAGCGGGAGGGGGGGAGACCCAGTACTTC
>TRBD1|TRBJ2-2|NA|TRBV27
CASGMTGTNTGELFF
TGTGCCAGCGGGATGACAGGGACGAACACCGGGGAGCTGTTTTTT